The T cell receptor (beta chain) under discussion was sequenced for a study of blood T cell repertoires in COVID-19. In the study overall: Acute and convalescent COVID-19 samples came from the United States, Italy and Spain. The cDNA or gDNA used as material had been derived from T cells, B-cell-depleted T cells, or PBMCs.

Germline CDR1 and CDR2: SGHRS and YFSETQ. The CDR3 covers 15 residues. V was pared by 4 bases and J by 7 bases, with 17 bases between. As originally analysed: Nucleated cell counts were estimated from reference gene primer amplification. The protocol was immunoSEQ multiplex PCR, while the TCRdb copy is restricted to in-frame clones and leaves out a portion. V and J calls plus clone size are reproduced from that table; the DNA served to infer D and trimming. Of about 92,000 clones in the sample, roughly 88% were seen once. This chain uses TRBV5-1 with TRBJ2-2; possible D gene TRBD1, 6 bases. The source of this sequence is a human donor in a cohort sampled during active COVID-19. Specimen: peripheral blood. The CDR3 nucleotides are TGCGCCAGCAGCAACGTAGGGGGAAATATCGGGGAGCTGTTTTTT. This codes for CASSNVGGNIGELFF. Drawing the rest from reference TRBV5-1 and TRBJ2-2, the complete variable domain is KAGVTQTPRYLIKTRGQQVTLSCSPISGHRSVSWYQQTPGQGLQFLFEYFSETQRNKGNFPGRFSGRQFSNSRSEMNVSTLELGDSALYLCASSNVGGNIGELFFGEGSRLTVL.